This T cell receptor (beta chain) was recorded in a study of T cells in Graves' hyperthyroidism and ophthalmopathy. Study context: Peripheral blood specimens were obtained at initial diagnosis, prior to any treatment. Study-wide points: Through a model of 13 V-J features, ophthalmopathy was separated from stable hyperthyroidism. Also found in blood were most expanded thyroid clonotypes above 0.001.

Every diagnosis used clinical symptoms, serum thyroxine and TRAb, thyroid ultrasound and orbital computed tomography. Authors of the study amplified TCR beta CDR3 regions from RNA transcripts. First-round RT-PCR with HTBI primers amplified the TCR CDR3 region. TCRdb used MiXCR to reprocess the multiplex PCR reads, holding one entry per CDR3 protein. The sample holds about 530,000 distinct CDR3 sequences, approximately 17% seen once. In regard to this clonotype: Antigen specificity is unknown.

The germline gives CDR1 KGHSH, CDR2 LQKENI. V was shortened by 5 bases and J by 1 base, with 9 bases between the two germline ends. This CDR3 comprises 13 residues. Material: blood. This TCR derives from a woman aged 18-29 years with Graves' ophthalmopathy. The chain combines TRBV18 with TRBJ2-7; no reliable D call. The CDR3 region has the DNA TGTGCCAGCTCAGTTGGTGATTCCTACGAGCAGTACTTC. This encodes CASSVGDSYEQYF.